This T cell receptor beta chain appears in the sequencing data of a study of blood T cells in healthy people across ages. Using a J-beta primer mix together with a sample-barcoded 5' primer, a second PCR was run for about 6 to 11 cycles. TCRdb re-derived calls from the 5' RACE reads in MiXCR, one entry per CDR3 protein. The table lists hundreds of thousands of distinct CDR3 sequences, 20% to 30% of them singletons, with 9.4% in the top ten. The length of the CDR3 is 13 residues. The germline CDR1 and CDR2 sequences are SNHLY and FYNNEI. V was pared by 10 bases and J by 1 base, with 13 bases between. The sample was also reused in another study, on T cells of mothers and their children.

The TCR comes from a boy between 5 and 17 years old in good health. Material for sequencing was blood. The gene calls are TRBV2 and TRBJ2-5; D unresolved. The CDR3 DNA reads as TGTGCCAACAATCGGATTCTCCAAGAGACCCAGTACTTC. Translated: CANNRILQETQYF.